This T cell receptor beta chain was sequenced for a study of cytomegalovirus exposure and HLA in healthy donors. Germline-derived CDR1 and CDR2 are LNHNV and YYDKDF (reference sequence). Trimming took 4 bases from V and 4 from J, leaving 17 bases between them. The CDR3 length is 15 residues. The primer mix had 60 Vbeta and 13 Jbeta primers. Generated by immunoSEQ multiplex PCR, the TCRdb table keeps only in-frame clones and is missing some. The top ten hold 5.5% to 9% of the sample, which has approximately 140,000 clones, 55% to 75% seen once. The sample was PBMCs. The chain uses TRBV15 and TRBJ2-7; weak D call: TRBD2 (6 bases). The TCR sequence derives from an older woman in good health and CMV-seropositive. CDR3 in DNA: TGTGCCACCAGCATGGGGGGTGGGGCACTGTACGAGCAGTACTTC. It codes for CATSMGGGALYEQYF.